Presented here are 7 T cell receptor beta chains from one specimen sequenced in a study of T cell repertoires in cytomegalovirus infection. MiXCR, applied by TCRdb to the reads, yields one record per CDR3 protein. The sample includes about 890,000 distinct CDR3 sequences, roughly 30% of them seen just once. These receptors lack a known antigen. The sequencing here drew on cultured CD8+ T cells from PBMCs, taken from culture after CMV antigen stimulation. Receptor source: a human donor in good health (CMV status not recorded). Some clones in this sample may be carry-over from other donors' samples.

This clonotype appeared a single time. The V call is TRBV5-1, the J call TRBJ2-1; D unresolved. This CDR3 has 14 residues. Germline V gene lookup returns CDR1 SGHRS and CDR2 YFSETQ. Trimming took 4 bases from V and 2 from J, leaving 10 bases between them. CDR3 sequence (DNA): TGCGCCAGCAGCGGTTCAGATCCCTACAATGAGCAGTTCTTC. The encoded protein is CASSGSDPYNEQFF.

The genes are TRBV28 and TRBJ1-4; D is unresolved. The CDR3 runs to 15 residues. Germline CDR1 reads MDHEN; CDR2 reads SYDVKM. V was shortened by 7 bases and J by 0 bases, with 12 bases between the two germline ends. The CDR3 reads CASNVRLATNEKLFF. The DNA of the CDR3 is TGTGCCAGCAACGTTCGCCTTGCAACTAATGAAAAACTGTTTTTT.

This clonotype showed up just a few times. The CDR3 reads CATSSGRHQPQHF. DNA of the CDR3: TGTGCCACCAGCTCGGGGCGGCATCAGCCCCAGCATTTT. The V gene is TRBV15, the J gene TRBJ1-5; D perhaps matches TRBD1 (5 bases). CDR3 size: 13 residues. The V gene lost 5 bases and the J gene lost 5 bases, with 10 bases spanning the gap. Germline V CDR1 and CDR2: LNHNV, YYDKDF (reference sequence). The full variable domain, its missing parts supplied by reference TRBV15 and TRBJ1-5, is DAMVIQNPRYQVTQFGKPVTLSCSQTLNHNVMYWYQQKSSQAPKLLFHYYDKDFNNEADTPDNFQSRRPNTSFCFLDIRSPGLGDTAMYLCATSSGRHQPQHFGDGTRLSIL.

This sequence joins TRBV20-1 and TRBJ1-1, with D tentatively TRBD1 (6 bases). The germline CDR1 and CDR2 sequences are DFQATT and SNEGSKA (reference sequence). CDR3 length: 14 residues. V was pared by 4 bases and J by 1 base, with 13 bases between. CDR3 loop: CSANPGAGNTEAFF. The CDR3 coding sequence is TGCAGTGCTAACCCAGGGGCCGGGAACACTGAAGCTTTCTTT.

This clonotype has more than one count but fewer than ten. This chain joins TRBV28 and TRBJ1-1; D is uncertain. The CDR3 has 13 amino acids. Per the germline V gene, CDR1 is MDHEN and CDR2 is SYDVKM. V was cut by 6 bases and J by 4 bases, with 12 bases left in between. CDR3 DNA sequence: TGTGCCAGCAGCCGACCGGGCCGCACTGAAGCTTTCTTT. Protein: CASSRPGRTEAFF. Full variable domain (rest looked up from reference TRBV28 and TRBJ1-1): DVKVTQSSRYLVKRTGEKVFLECVQDMDHENMFWYRQDPGLGLRLIYFSYDVKMKEKGDIPEGYSVSREKKERFSLILESASTNQTSMYLCASSRPGRTEAFFGQGTRLTVV.

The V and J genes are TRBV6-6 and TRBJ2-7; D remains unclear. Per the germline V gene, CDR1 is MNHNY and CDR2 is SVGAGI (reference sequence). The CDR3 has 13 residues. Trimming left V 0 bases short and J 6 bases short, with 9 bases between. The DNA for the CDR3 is TGTGCCAGCAGTTACTCAAACAGACCCGAGCAGTACGTC. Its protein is CASSYSNRPEQYV.

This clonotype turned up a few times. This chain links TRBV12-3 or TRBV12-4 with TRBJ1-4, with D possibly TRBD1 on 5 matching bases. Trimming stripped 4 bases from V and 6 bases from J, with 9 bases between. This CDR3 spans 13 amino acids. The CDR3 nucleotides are TGTGCCAGCAGTTCGGGGCCTCATGAAAAACTGTTTTTT. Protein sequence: CASSSGPHEKLFF.